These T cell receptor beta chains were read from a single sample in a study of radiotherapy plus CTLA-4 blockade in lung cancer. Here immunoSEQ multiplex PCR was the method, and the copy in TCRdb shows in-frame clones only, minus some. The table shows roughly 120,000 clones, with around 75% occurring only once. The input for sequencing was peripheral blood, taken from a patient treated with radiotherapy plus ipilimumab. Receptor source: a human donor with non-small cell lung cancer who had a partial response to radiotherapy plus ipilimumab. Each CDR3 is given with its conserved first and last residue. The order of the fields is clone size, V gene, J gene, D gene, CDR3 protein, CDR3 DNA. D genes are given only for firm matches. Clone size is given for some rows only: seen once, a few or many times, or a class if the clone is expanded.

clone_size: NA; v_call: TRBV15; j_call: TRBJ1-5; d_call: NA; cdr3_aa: CATSRPPGTSNSNQPQHF; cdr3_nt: TGTGCCACCAGCAGACCACCCGGGACATCTAATAGCAATCAGCCCCAGCATTTT
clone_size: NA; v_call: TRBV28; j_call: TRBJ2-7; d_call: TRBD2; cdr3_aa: CASSLSGTSGSYEQYF; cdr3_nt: TGTGCCAGCAGTTTGTCCGGGACTAGCGGGAGCTACGAGCAGTACTTC
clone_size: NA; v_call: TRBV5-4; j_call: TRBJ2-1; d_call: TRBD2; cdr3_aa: CASSSSGRDNEQFF; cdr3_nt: TGTGCCAGCAGCAGTAGCGGGAGGGACAATGAGCAGTTCTTC
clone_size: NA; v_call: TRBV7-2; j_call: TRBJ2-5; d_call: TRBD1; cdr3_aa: CASSLARGQIQETQYF; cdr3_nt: TGTGCCAGCAGCTTAGCCCGGGGACAGATCCAAGAGACCCAGTACTTC
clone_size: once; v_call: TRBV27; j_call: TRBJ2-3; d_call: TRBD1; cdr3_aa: CASSYRGTGTTDTQYF; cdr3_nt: TGTGCCAGCAGTTACCGCGGGACAGGGACCACAGATACGCAGTATTTT
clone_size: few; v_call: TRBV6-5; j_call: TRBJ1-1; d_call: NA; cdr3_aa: CASSGQLNTEAFF; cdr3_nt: TGTGCCAGCAGCGGACAGCTGAACACTGAAGCTTTCTTT
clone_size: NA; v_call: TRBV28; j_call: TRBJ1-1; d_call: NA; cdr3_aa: CASTPIGVGPEAFF; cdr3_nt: TGTGCCAGCACCCCTATAGGGGTTGGGCCTGAAGCTTTCTTT
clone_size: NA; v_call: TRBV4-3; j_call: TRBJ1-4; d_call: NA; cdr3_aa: CASSAGGYADEKLFF; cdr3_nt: TGCGCCAGCAGCGCAGGAGGGTACGCAGATGAAAAACTGTTTTTT
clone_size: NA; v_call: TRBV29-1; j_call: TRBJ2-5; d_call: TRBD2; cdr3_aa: CSSEPVAGVGTQYF; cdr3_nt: TGCAGCTCCGAGCCGGTAGCGGGGGTGGGTACCCAGTACTTC
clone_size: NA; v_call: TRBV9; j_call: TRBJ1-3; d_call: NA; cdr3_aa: CASSARGDRNSGNTIYF; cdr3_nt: TGTGCCAGCAGCGCACGAGGCGACCGAAACTCTGGAAACACCATATATTTT
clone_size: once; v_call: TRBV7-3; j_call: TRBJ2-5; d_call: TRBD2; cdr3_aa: CASSLGTRTSRETQYF; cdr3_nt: TGTGCCAGCAGCTTAGGGACTAGGACCAGTCGCGAGACCCAGTACTTC
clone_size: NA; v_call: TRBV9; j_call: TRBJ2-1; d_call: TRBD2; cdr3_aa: CASSVAGDGQFF; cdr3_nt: TGTGCCAGCAGCGTGGCGGGAGATGGGCAGTTCTTC
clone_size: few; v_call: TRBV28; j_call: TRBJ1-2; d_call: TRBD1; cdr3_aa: CASSLIEGRGLSYGYTF; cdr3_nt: TGTGCCAGCAGTTTAATCGAAGGCAGGGGGCTCAGCTATGGCTACACCTTC
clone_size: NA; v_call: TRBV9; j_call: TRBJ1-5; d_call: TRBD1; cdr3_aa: CASSTGTGGGQPQHF; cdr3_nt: TGTGCCAGCAGCACCGGGACAGGGGGCGGTCAGCCCCAGCATTTT
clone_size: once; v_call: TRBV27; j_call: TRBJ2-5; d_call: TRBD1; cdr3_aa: CASSPSPGGRETQYF; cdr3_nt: TGTGCCAGCAGCCCGAGCCCAGGGGGCCGAGAGACCCAGTACTTC
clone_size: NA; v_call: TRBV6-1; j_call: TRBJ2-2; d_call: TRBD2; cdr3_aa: CASSGGGANTGELFF; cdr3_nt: TGTGCCAGCAGCGGCGGGGGGGCGAACACCGGGGAGCTGTTTTTT
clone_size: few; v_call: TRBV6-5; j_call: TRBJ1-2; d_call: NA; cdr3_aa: CASSYDYGAGVEGYTF; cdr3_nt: TGTGCCAGCAGTTACGATTACGGGGCAGGGGTTGAAGGCTACACCTTC
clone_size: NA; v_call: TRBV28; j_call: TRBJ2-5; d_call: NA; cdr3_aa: CASSPSRETQYF; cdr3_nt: TGTGCCAGCAGTCCTAGCAGGGAGACCCAGTACTTC
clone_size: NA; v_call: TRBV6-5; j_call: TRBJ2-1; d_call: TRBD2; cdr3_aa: CASSSPGVAGGPQFF; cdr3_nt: TGTGCCAGCAGCTCCCCGGGGGTAGCGGGAGGGCCGCAGTTCTTC
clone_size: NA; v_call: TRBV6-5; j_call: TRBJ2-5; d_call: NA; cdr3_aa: CASVSGHQTQYF; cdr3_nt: TGTGCCAGCGTTAGCGGCCACCAGACCCAGTACTTC
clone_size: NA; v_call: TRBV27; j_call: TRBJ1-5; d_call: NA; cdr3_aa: CASSLYEGNQPQHF; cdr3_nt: TGTGCCAGCAGTTTATATGAGGGTAATCAGCCCCAGCATTTT
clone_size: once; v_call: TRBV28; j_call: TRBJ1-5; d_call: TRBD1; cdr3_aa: CASSLGQGQNQPQHF; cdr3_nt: TGTGCCAGCAGTCTGGGACAGGGCCAGAATCAGCCCCAGCATTTT
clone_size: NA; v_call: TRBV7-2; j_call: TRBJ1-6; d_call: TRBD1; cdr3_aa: CASSLADRANSPLHF; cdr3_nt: TGTGCCAGCAGCTTGGCGGACAGGGCGAACTCACCCCTCCACTTT
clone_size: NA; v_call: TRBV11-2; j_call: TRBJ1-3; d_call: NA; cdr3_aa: CASSPQGHRVSGNTIYF; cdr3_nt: TGTGCCAGCAGCCCTCAGGGACACAGGGTCTCTGGAAACACCATATATTTT
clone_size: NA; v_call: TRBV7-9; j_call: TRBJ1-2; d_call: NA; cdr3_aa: CASSLGDLLYGYTF; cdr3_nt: TGTGCCAGCAGCTTAGGCGACTTGCTTTATGGCTACACCTTC
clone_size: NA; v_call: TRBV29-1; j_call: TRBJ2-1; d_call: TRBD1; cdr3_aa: CSVTPGQEQFF; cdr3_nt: TGCAGCGTTACACCGGGACAGGAGCAGTTCTTC